The rows below give T cell receptor beta chains drawn from one sample of a study of blood T cells in healthy people across ages. TCRdb ran MiXCR on the 5' RACE reads and lists one entry per CDR3 protein. Here the sample spans roughly 680,000 distinct CDR3 sequences, roughly half being singletons. Material: blood. Receptor source: a woman at least 80 years old in good health. CDR3s include the opening cysteine and the closing phenylalanine or tryptophan. Each record gives: V gene, J gene, clone size, D gene, CDR3 DNA, CDR3 protein. The D gene is left open where the match is weak. The size entry is marked missing in some rows and otherwise reads once, few, many or a size class.

>TRBV2|TRBJ1-1|.|.
TGTGCCAGCAGTGGGACAGCCTTGGGCACTGAAGCTTTCTTT
CASSGTALGTEAFF
>TRBV15|TRBJ1-4|few|.
TGTGCCACCAGCAGAGACAAACTGGGGACAAGCGAAAAACTGTTTTTT
CATSRDKLGTSEKLFF
>TRBV20-1|TRBJ2-3|many|TRBD1
TGCAGTGCTAGGAGGGGACAGGATGGAGATACGCAGTATTTT
CSARRGQDGDTQYF
>TRBV5-1|TRBJ2-3|.|TRBD1
TGCGCCAGCAGCTTGCAGGGGGCGCAGGTAGATACGCAGTATTTT
CASSLQGAQVDTQYF
>TRBV18|TRBJ2-3|many|TRBD1
TGTGCCAGCGCTCAGGGGGCTAGCACAGATACGCAGTATTTT
CASAQGASTDTQYF
>TRBV4-2|TRBJ2-2|.|.
TGTGCCAGCAGCCAAGAGGGCTGGAGCACCGGGGAGCTGTTTTTT
CASSQEGWSTGELFF
>TRBV3-1|TRBJ2-1|.|.
TGTGCCAGCAGCCCCCGTGCGGATGAGCAGTTCTTC
CASSPRADEQFF
>TRBV29-1|TRBJ2-4|.|.
TGCAGCGTTGTGGACACGACTTTTGAGCAGTACTTC
CSVVDTTFEQYF
>TRBV12-3/TRBV12-4|TRBJ2-5|.|.
TGTGCCAGCGGGGATCGCCAAGAGACCCAGTACTTC
CASGDRQETQYF
>TRBV20-1|TRBJ2-2|.|.
TGCAGTGCTAGAGATCTAAATAGGGTGAACACCGGGGAGCTGTTTTTT
CSARDLNRVNTGELFF
>TRBV4-2|TRBJ1-4|.|.
TGTGCCAGCAGAACAGATGGCGCAAATGAAAAACTGTTTTTT
CASRTDGANEKLFF
>TRBV20-1|TRBJ2-7|.|TRBD2
TGCAGTGCTAATCCAGCGGGGGTGAGTGAGCAGTACTTC
CSANPAGVSEQYF
>TRBV4-2|TRBJ2-4|.|.
TGTGCCAGCAGCCAGTCTGGGGCCAAAAACATTCAGTACTTC
CASSQSGAKNIQYF
>TRBV19|TRBJ2-7|.|.
TGTGCCAGTAGTATAGATCTGACGGATACCTACGAGCAGTACTTC
CASSIDLTDTYEQYF
>TRBV6-2/TRBV6-3|TRBJ2-7|once|TRBD2
TGTGCCAGCAGTTTGACAGGAGGACTAGCGGGAGGACCAACCTACGAGCAGTACTTT
CASSLTGGLAGGPTYEQYF
>TRBV11-2|TRBJ1-1|.|.
TGTGCCTGCAGCAAAGATAGGGCGGTGAACACTGAAGCTTTCTTT
CACSKDRAVNTEAFF
>TRBV20-1|TRBJ2-1|once|.
TGCAGTGCGACCCCGGTAGAGCTGGACTACAATGAGCAGTTCTTC
CSATPVELDYNEQFF
>TRBV2|TRBJ1-2|.|TRBD1
TGTGCCAGCAGGGATACGGGACAGGGCTATGGCTACACCTTC
CASRDTGQGYGYTF
>TRBV3-1|TRBJ1-5|.|.
TGTGCCAGCAGCCAAGATTTGGTTCAGCCCCAGCATTTT
CASSQDLVQPQHF
>TRBV27|TRBJ1-6|.|.
TGTGCCAGCAGTAATCTTTTAGGGAGCACCGATAATTCACCCCTCCACTTT
CASSNLLGSTDNSPLHF
>TRBV10-3|TRBJ2-3|.|.
TGTGCCATCAGTGCTGTCCCTCCCGATAGGGGCGCAGATACGCAGTATTTT
CAISAVPPDRGADTQYF
>TRBV6-2/TRBV6-3|TRBJ1-2|.|TRBD1
TGTGCCAGCAGCCGGACAGGGAGAGGGGGCTACACCTTC
CASSRTGRGGYTF
>TRBV5-6|TRBJ2-5|.|.
TGTGCCAGCACGTACCAAGAGACCCAGTACTTC
CASTYQETQYF
>TRBV5-4|TRBJ2-1|.|TRBD2
TGTGCCAGCGGGGGGAGGGCCTACAATGAGCAGTTCTTC
CASGGRAYNEQFF
>TRBV2|TRBJ2-2|few|.
TGTGCCAGCCGAGGGCCCCTTTCGCAGGAGCTGTTTTTT
CASRGPLSQELFF